This T cell receptor beta chain was profiled in a study of vaccination and CD4 T cells after COVID-19. The Oncomine TCR Beta short-read assay was applied to DNA of cultured CD4+ T cells. Once CD4+ T cells had been cultured, genomic DNA was extracted from them. One entry per CDR3 protein, called by TCRdb with MiXCR from the PCR reads. The top ten hold 8% to 10% of the sample, which has about 10,000 distinct CDR3 sequences, about 30% seen once. Details on this clonotype: Its antigen is currently unknown. The junction does not match germline at one end; this may be a read error.

The CDR3 has 16 residues. The germline V gene has CDR1 SGHKS and CDR2 YYEKEE (reference sequence). Treatment noted: approximately nine-day PBMC culture with coronavirus spike peptide pools or control peptides (ViraFEST assay). Once peptide pools had expanded antigen-specific T cells, ViraFEST sequenced TCRs. The rearrangement links TRBV5-5 to TRBJ2-1; 7 bases fit TRBD1. The starting material was CD4+ T cells from blood, cultured in vitro, obtained after SARS-CoV-2 vaccination. The TCR originated in a human donor who had recovered from COVID-19. The CDR3 is CASSTTGTVSNNEQFF. CDR3 DNA: TGTGCCAGCAGCACCACCGGGACAGTCTCCAACAATGAGCAGTTCTTC.